This T cell receptor beta chain was captured in a study of T cells in Graves' hyperthyroidism and ophthalmopathy. This clonotype showed up many times. For the diagnoses, clinical symptoms, serum thyroxine and TRAb, thyroid ultrasound and orbital computed tomography were used. V lost 1 base, J lost 2 bases, and 5 bases stayed unmatched. The CDR3 length is 17 residues. CDR1 and CDR2 from the germline V gene are DFQATT and SNEGSKA (reference sequence). TCR beta CDR3 sequences were amplified from RNA transcripts. HTBI primers drove first-round RT-PCR of the TCR CDR3. MiXCR, run by TCRdb on the multiplex PCR reads, gives a single entry per CDR3 protein. The data show a few hundred thousand distinct CDR3 sequences, 35% to 55% seen once.

The receptor comes from an adult woman with Graves' disease, either hyperthyroidism or ophthalmopathy (not recorded which). The chain couples TRBV20-1 to TRBJ2-3, with 14 bases aligning to TRBD2. Sample: peripheral blood or thyroid tissue (not recorded which). The CDR3 reads CSARGTSGRTLTDTQYF. For the CDR3, the DNA is TGCAGTGCTAGAGGGACTAGCGGGAGGACCCTCACAGATACGCAGTATTTT.